This T cell receptor beta chain was sequenced in a study of T-cell memory formation after mild COVID-19. Study-level results: Clonal second-wave expansions that peaked on day 37 had unconfirmed SARS-CoV-2 specificity. Some responding clones appeared in pre-infection memory, suggesting cross-reactive memory joined. Clones contracting day 15 to 85 were balanced CD4/CD8; later expanders leaned CD4+.

After 5'RACE with constant-segment primers, TCR alpha and TCR beta cDNA libraries carrying sample barcodes and UMIs were obtained. TCRdb re-derived calls from the 5' RACE reads in MiXCR, one entry per CDR3 protein. The data show 250,000 to 300,000 distinct CDR3 sequences, about 16% seen once. Looked up from germline, CDR1 is SGHTA and CDR2 is FQGNSA. The CDR3 consists of 15 residues. With 5 bases clipped from V and 5 bases from J, the junction kept 7 bases outside the gene matches. This clonotype was counted between two and nine times. Antigen unknown. The V call is TRBV7-2, the J call TRBJ2-5; 11 bases fit TRBD2. The material sequenced was PBMCs or a T cell subset sorted from them (not recorded which). The clonotype originates from a man aged 18 to 30 who had mild COVID-19 (a few samples of this study predate the infection). Cell type and time point are not known. The DNA for the CDR3 is TGTGCCAGCAGCATGCCGACTAGCGGGGCTGAGACCCAGTACTTC. Protein product: CASSMPTSGAETQYF.